The present entry profiles one T cell receptor (beta chain) with its context. Assay used: immunoSEQ multiplex PCR; TCRdb lists only in-frame clones, some missing. The sample has fewer than 9,500 clones, around 80% seen once. This specimen comes from a study of T cell clones after liver transplantation. The overall study: As an antigen-independent comparator, third-party-reactive TCRbeta sequences came from pre-transplant mixed lymphocyte reactions.

Per germline, CDR1 MDHEN and CDR2 SYDVKM. The CDR3 is 13 amino acids. Trimming took off 3 bases at V and 4 bases at J, with 6 bases between the two ends. J is TRBJ1-4 and V is TRBV28; D is unresolved. The TCR originated in a human patient who received a liver transplant. Some T cells may be the graft donor's. Sequenced here: CD8+ T cells from blood, sampled at the 22-month timepoint. CDR3 amino acids: CASSLGFNEKLFF. The CDR3 region has the DNA TGTGCCAGCAGTTTGGGGTTTAATGAAAAACTGTTTTTT.